The 10 T cell receptor beta chains below all came from one sample that was sequenced in a study of beta chain features in type 1 diabetes. Study-wide results and limits: Shorter TCRB CDR3s, moderately but significantly so, were found in Type 1 diabetes patients in all four CD4+ subsets.

Their antigen targets remain unknown. The sequenced template was cDNA made from the entire isolated RNA. Libraries were prepared by immunoSEQ multiplex PCR; TCRdb keeps only in-frame clonotypes and omits some of them. The data show roughly 280,000 clones, roughly 24% seen once. The sample comprised naive CD4+ T cells from blood. These receptors originate from a woman in her 30s with type 1 diabetes.

Turning to this clone: Other nucleotide sequences from this sample produce the same CDR3. This chain links TRBV5-1 with TRBJ2-1; TRBD2 matches at 7 bases. Germline V gene data show CDR1 as SGHRS and CDR2 as YFSETQ. After removal of 3 bases from V and 1 base from J, the junction contained 4 bases not matched to a gene. The CDR3 sequence is 15 residues long. Written as DNA, the CDR3 is TGCGCCAGCAGCTCCTTAGCGGGTTCCTACAATGAGCAGTTCTTC. It yields the protein CASSSLAGSYNEQFF.

The chain employs TRBV15 and TRBJ2-7, with 7 positions matching TRBD2. V gave up 1 base and J gave up 5 bases; unmatched junction bases: 11. This CDR3 is 16 amino acids long. Germline lookup yields CDR1 LNHNV and CDR2 YYDKDF (reference sequence). The CDR3 DNA sequence: TGTGCCACCAGCAGAGCCATGCAGCACCGGGAGGACGAGCAGTACTTC. This codes for CATSRAMQHREDEQYF.

This chain uses TRBV7-3 with TRBJ2-3; no reliable D call. CDR1 and CDR2 (germline): SGHTA, FQGTGA. This CDR3 contains 15 residues. V lost 5 bases, J lost 1 base, and 13 bases lay in between. CDR3 nucleotides: TGTGCCAGCAGCCCCCCTAACTCGGGCACAGATACGCAGTATTTT. Translated: CASSPPNSGTDTQYF.

The chain combines TRBV28 with TRBJ2-1; no firm D call. CDR3 length: 11 residues. CDR1 and CDR2 from the germline V gene are MDHEN and SYDVKM. Trimming pared 2 bases from V and 13 bases from J, leaving 9 bases between. Here the CDR3 reads CASSLKVTQFF. CDR3 DNA: TGTGCCAGCAGTTTAAAAGTGACTCAGTTCTTC.

The chain links TRBV6-4 to TRBJ2-3; D not resolved. V was clipped by 5 bases and J by 4 bases, with 10 bases between them. CDR3 length equals 13 residues. Per the germline V gene, CDR1 is MRHNA and CDR2 is SNTAGT. The CDR3, as DNA: TGTGCCAGCAGTTCCTCCCTTCCAGATACGCAGTATTTT. This encodes CASSSSLPDTQYF.

The CDR3 region is CASSPIAGEATDTQYF. The CDR3, as DNA: TGTGCCAGCAGCCCAATAGCGGGAGAGGCCACAGATACGCAGTATTTT. The rearrangement links TRBV7-3 to TRBJ2-3, with 9 nucleotides matching TRBD2. CDR1 is SGHTA and CDR2 is FQGTGA in the germline V gene. This CDR3 has 16 residues. V shed 5 bases, J shed 2 bases, and the junction held 8 bases outside the gene matches.

This clone was seen a few times. V and J are TRBV5-1 and TRBJ1-1, with D possibly TRBD1 on 6 matching bases. The germline CDR1 and CDR2 sequences are SGHRS and YFSETQ. The CDR3 loop spans 14 amino acids. Trimming pared 0 bases from V and 3 bases from J, leaving 9 bases between. The CDR3 DNA reads as TGCGCCAGCAGCTTGGACAGGGCATACACTGAAGCTTTCTTT. Protein product: CASSLDRAYTEAFF.

The chain employs TRBV5-4 and TRBJ1-2, with 8 bases matching TRBD1. Germline CDR1 SGHNT, CDR2 YYREEE (reference sequence). J gave up 6 bases and V 1 base, and 5 bases lay outside the gene matches. CDR3 size: 14 residues. The CDR3 sequence is CASSLPGQGDGYTF. CDR3 in DNA: TGTGCCAGCAGCTTGCCCGGACAGGGTGATGGCTACACCTTC. Filled out from reference TRBV5-4 and TRBJ1-2, the complete variable domain reads ETGVTQSPTHLIKTRGQQVTLRCSSQSGHNTVSWYQQALGQGPQFIFQYYREEENGRGNFPPRFSGLQFPNYSSELNVNALELDDSALYLCASSLPGQGDGYTFGSGTRLTVV.

V and J are TRBV30 and TRBJ1-1; 7 bases are a match to TRBD1. The CDR3 sequence is 14 residues long. J gave up 4 bases and V 2 bases, and 7 bases lay outside the gene matches. Germline values: CDR1 GTSNPN, CDR2 SVGIG (reference sequence). In DNA form, the CDR3 reads TGTGCCTGGAGTTTGACAGGGATAAGCACTGAAGCTTTCTTT. Translation gives CAWSLTGISTEAFF.

This clone was found a few times. The genes are TRBV19 and TRBJ2-6, with a tentative D call TRBD1 (6 bases). The CDR3 contains 16 residues. Germline V gene lookup returns CDR1 LNHDA and CDR2 SQIVND (reference sequence). V shed 7 bases and J shed 0 bases, with 13 bases lying between them. CDR3 in DNA: TGTGCCAGTACAACAGGGTCTGCCTCTGGGGCCAACGTCCTGACTTTC. Translated: CASTTGSASGANVLTF.